The rows below give T cell receptor beta chains drawn from one sample of a study of T cell responses to AZD1222 COVID-19 vaccine. TCRdb keeps only in-frame clones here, not all; method: immunoSEQ multiplex PCR. Of more than 150,000 clones listed, over 80% are singletons. This sample comprised peripheral blood, obtained on day 0 of AZD1222 vaccination. The receptors here all came from an adult in good health. The CDR3 runs from the conserved cysteine through the conserved F or W. Fields, in order: clone size, V gene, D gene, J gene, CDR3 DNA, CDR3 protein. A D gene is named only where the DNA matches it firmly. Clone size appears in some rows only: once, few, many, or a class for an expanded clone.

clone_size: -; v_call: TRBV11-2; d_call: -; j_call: TRBJ1-1; cdr3_nt: TGTGCCAGCAGCTTCCAGACTGAAGCTTTCTTT; cdr3_aa: CASSFQTEAFF
clone_size: once; v_call: TRBV12-3/TRBV12-4; d_call: -; j_call: TRBJ1-2; cdr3_nt: TGTGCCAGCAGTAGCGACCTCTATGGCTACACCTTC; cdr3_aa: CASSSDLYGYTF
clone_size: -; v_call: TRBV2; d_call: -; j_call: TRBJ1-6; cdr3_nt: TGTGCCAGCGGCGTAGGTAGCTCCTATAATTCACCCCTCCACTTT; cdr3_aa: CASGVGSSYNSPLHF
clone_size: -; v_call: TRBV2; d_call: -; j_call: TRBJ1-1; cdr3_nt: TGTGCCAGCAGTGACGGGGACACTGAAGCTTTCTTT; cdr3_aa: CASSDGDTEAFF
clone_size: -; v_call: TRBV18; d_call: TRBD2; j_call: TRBJ2-7; cdr3_nt: TGTGCCAGCTCACCCCAAGGGGCGGGAGTCATCGCCGAGCAGTACTTC; cdr3_aa: CASSPQGAGVIAEQYF
clone_size: -; v_call: TRBV30; d_call: -; j_call: TRBJ1-4; cdr3_nt: TGTGCCTGGAGTGGCCCCCCTGGATCAACTAATGAAAAACTGTTTTTT; cdr3_aa: CAWSGPPGSTNEKLFF
clone_size: once; v_call: TRBV30; d_call: -; j_call: TRBJ2-3; cdr3_nt: TGTGCCTGGAGCGACGGGCTAGCGAGCACAGATACGCAGTATTTT; cdr3_aa: CAWSDGLASTDTQYF
clone_size: -; v_call: TRBV12-5; d_call: -; j_call: TRBJ1-2; cdr3_nt: TGTGCTAGTGGTTTGGTCCTCGGGGGCAGACGGAGGGGCTACACCTTC; cdr3_aa: CASGLVLGGRRRGYTF
clone_size: -; v_call: TRBV18; d_call: TRBD1; j_call: TRBJ1-2; cdr3_nt: TGTGCCAGCTCATCCTACAGGGACAGCGGCTACACCTTC; cdr3_aa: CASSSYRDSGYTF
clone_size: -; v_call: TRBV4-1; d_call: -; j_call: TRBJ2-7; cdr3_nt: TGCGCCAGCAGCCAAGGGGTGGGCAGTCCCTACGAGCAGTACTTC; cdr3_aa: CASSQGVGSPYEQYF
clone_size: -; v_call: TRBV10-1; d_call: -; j_call: TRBJ1-1; cdr3_nt: TGCGCCAGCAGTGAGTGGGAAGGGGAAGGAGATGAAGCTTTCTTT; cdr3_aa: CASSEWEGEGDEAFF
clone_size: -; v_call: TRBV5-6; d_call: TRBD1; j_call: TRBJ2-1; cdr3_nt: TGTGCCAGCAGCTTCAGGACAGGGACCTACAATGAGCAGTTCTTC; cdr3_aa: CASSFRTGTYNEQFF
clone_size: -; v_call: TRBV7-9; d_call: -; j_call: TRBJ2-2; cdr3_nt: TGTGCCAGCAGCTTTAACCGGCACACCGGGGAGCTGTTTTTT; cdr3_aa: CASSFNRHTGELFF
clone_size: few; v_call: TRBV6-5; d_call: TRBD1; j_call: TRBJ1-2; cdr3_nt: TGTGCCAGCACCAGACAGGGATCGGGCTACACCTTC; cdr3_aa: CASTRQGSGYTF
clone_size: -; v_call: TRBV28; d_call: -; j_call: TRBJ2-2; cdr3_nt: TGTGCCAGCAGTCCCGGGACCCTTCCCGGGGAGCTGTTTTTT; cdr3_aa: CASSPGTLPGELFF
clone_size: -; v_call: TRBV19; d_call: -; j_call: TRBJ2-7; cdr3_nt: TGTGCCAGTAAGTCCTACAGGGAGAGCTACGAGCAGTACTTC; cdr3_aa: CASKSYRESYEQYF
clone_size: -; v_call: TRBV7-2; d_call: TRBD1; j_call: TRBJ1-2; cdr3_nt: TGTGCCAGCAGCCAAACGAAGACAGGGGGCGCAACTAACTATGGCTACACCTTC; cdr3_aa: CASSQTKTGGATNYGYTF
clone_size: -; v_call: TRBV5-1; d_call: TRBD1; j_call: TRBJ1-1; cdr3_nt: TGCGCCAGCAGCTCGACCGGGACAGGGGAACTAGCTTTCTTT; cdr3_aa: CASSSTGTGELAFF
clone_size: -; v_call: TRBV7-8; d_call: -; j_call: TRBJ1-4; cdr3_nt: TGTGCCAGCAGCCCGGGGAGCAGCCTGTTTTTT; cdr3_aa: CASSPGSSLFF
clone_size: -; v_call: TRBV7-6; d_call: TRBD2; j_call: TRBJ2-5; cdr3_nt: TGTGCCAGCAGCTTAGTTGGTGAGGCTAGCGGGGGGAGAGAGACCCAGTACTTC; cdr3_aa: CASSLVGEASGGRETQYF
clone_size: few; v_call: TRBV6-5; d_call: -; j_call: TRBJ1-5; cdr3_nt: TGTGCCAGCAGTTACGACAGTAAGCAGCCCCAGCATTTT; cdr3_aa: CASSYDSKQPQHF
clone_size: -; v_call: TRBV5-1; d_call: -; j_call: TRBJ2-2; cdr3_nt: TGCGCCAGCAGCTTAGGGCCCGCAGAAGTCAACACCGGGGAGCTGTTTTTT; cdr3_aa: CASSLGPAEVNTGELFF
clone_size: once; v_call: TRBV6-2/TRBV6-3; d_call: -; j_call: TRBJ2-1; cdr3_nt: TGTGCCAGCAGTTACATGGACACTTACAATGAGCAGTTCTTC; cdr3_aa: CASSYMDTYNEQFF
clone_size: -; v_call: TRBV5-1; d_call: TRBD2; j_call: TRBJ2-1; cdr3_nt: TGCGCCAGCAGCTTGGGAGGGACTAGCGGTAATGAGCAGTTCTTC; cdr3_aa: CASSLGGTSGNEQFF